These T cell receptor beta chains were read from a single sample in a study of blood T cell repertoires in COVID-19. Sequencing was performed with immunoSEQ multiplex PCR; in TCRdb, only in-frame clones are kept and a portion is missing. This sample carries more than 300,000 clones, 90% to 95% of them seen once, and the ten largest clones take roughly 3.3%. Sequences were obtained from peripheral blood. These receptors were obtained from a young woman who had recovered from COVID-19. The CDR3 runs from the conserved cysteine through the conserved F or W. The D gene is left open where the match is weak. Only some rows state a clone size, as once, few, many or a class for expanded clones.

clone_size: -
d_call: TRBD1
j_call: TRBJ1-6
v_call: TRBV6-6
cdr3_aa: CASSRDRGLSLHF
cdr3_nt: TGTGCCAGCAGCCGGGACAGGGGTCTGTCCCTCCACTTT

clone_size: -
d_call: -
j_call: TRBJ2-1
v_call: TRBV4-3
cdr3_aa: CASSYRMGNEQFF
cdr3_nt: TGCGCCAGCAGCTACAGGATGGGAAATGAGCAGTTCTTC

clone_size: -
d_call: TRBD1
j_call: TRBJ1-4
v_call: TRBV24-1
cdr3_aa: CATSAGGPRSNEKLFF
cdr3_nt: TGTGCCACCAGTGCAGGGGGCCCCCGGTCTAATGAAAAACTGTTTTTT

clone_size: once
d_call: -
j_call: TRBJ2-1
v_call: TRBV24-1
cdr3_aa: CATSDPQGHNEQFF
cdr3_nt: TGTGCCACCAGTGATCCCCAGGGTCACAATGAGCAGTTCTTC

clone_size: -
d_call: -
j_call: TRBJ1-1
v_call: TRBV7-2
cdr3_aa: CASSFQEGTEAFF
cdr3_nt: TGTGCCAGCAGCTTCCAGGAGGGCACTGAAGCTTTCTTT

clone_size: -
d_call: TRBD1
j_call: TRBJ2-5
v_call: TRBV4-3
cdr3_aa: CASSQYGQGQGETQYF
cdr3_nt: TGCGCCAGCAGCCAATACGGACAGGGACAGGGAGAGACCCAGTACTTC

clone_size: -
d_call: TRBD1
j_call: TRBJ2-1
v_call: TRBV27
cdr3_aa: CASSLPGQGAINEQFF
cdr3_nt: TGTGCCAGCAGTTTACCCGGACAGGGGGCAATCAATGAGCAGTTCTTC

clone_size: -
d_call: TRBD1
j_call: TRBJ1-4
v_call: TRBV5-1
cdr3_aa: CASSHQSGTGNEKLFF
cdr3_nt: TGCGCCAGCAGCCACCAATCCGGGACAGGGAATGAAAAACTGTTTTTT

clone_size: -
d_call: TRBD2
j_call: TRBJ2-3
v_call: TRBV20-1
cdr3_aa: CSASRASGFTDTQYF
cdr3_nt: TGCAGTGCTAGTAGGGCTAGCGGATTCACAGATACGCAGTATTTT

clone_size: -
d_call: -
j_call: TRBJ1-2
v_call: TRBV11-2
cdr3_aa: CASSSSWAWGYTF
cdr3_nt: TGTGCCAGCAGCTCCTCCTGGGCTTGGGGCTACACCTTC

clone_size: -
d_call: TRBD2
j_call: TRBJ2-2
v_call: TRBV5-4
cdr3_aa: CASSAGLAGGNTGELFF
cdr3_nt: TGTGCCAGCAGCGCTGGACTAGCGGGGGGGAACACCGGGGAGCTGTTTTTT

clone_size: -
d_call: -
j_call: TRBJ2-1
v_call: TRBV5-6
cdr3_aa: CASSLATGEQFF
cdr3_nt: TGTGCCAGCAGCTTGGCCACAGGGGAGCAGTTCTTC

clone_size: -
d_call: TRBD2
j_call: TRBJ2-3
v_call: TRBV14
cdr3_aa: CASSQSKSGSWTTDTQYF
cdr3_nt: TGTGCCAGCAGCCAATCCAAAAGCGGGAGCTGGACCACAGATACGCAGTATTTT

clone_size: -
d_call: -
j_call: TRBJ2-1
v_call: TRBV9
cdr3_aa: CASSVSYRIRNEQFF
cdr3_nt: TGTGCCAGCAGCGTATCCTACCGCATTAGAAATGAGCAGTTCTTC

clone_size: -
d_call: -
j_call: TRBJ1-2
v_call: TRBV6-5
cdr3_aa: CASTKGQNYGYTF
cdr3_nt: TGTGCCAGCACCAAGGGGCAGAACTATGGCTACACCTTC

clone_size: once
d_call: -
j_call: TRBJ1-4
v_call: TRBV15
cdr3_aa: CATSRELIRGAGEKLFF
cdr3_nt: TGTGCCACCAGCAGAGAGTTGATCCGGGGGGCCGGGGAAAAACTGTTTTTT

clone_size: -
d_call: -
j_call: TRBJ2-3
v_call: TRBV9
cdr3_aa: CASSVIAVHTDTQYF
cdr3_nt: TGTGCCAGCAGCGTAATAGCGGTCCACACAGATACGCAGTATTTT

clone_size: -
d_call: -
j_call: TRBJ2-1
v_call: TRBV3-1/TRBV3-2
cdr3_aa: CASTLGGESYNEQFF
cdr3_nt: TGTGCCAGCACCCTAGGGGGTGAGTCCTACAATGAGCAGTTCTTC

clone_size: few
d_call: -
j_call: TRBJ2-2
v_call: TRBV2
cdr3_aa: CASSEVRQPGELFF
cdr3_nt: TGTGCCAGCAGTGAAGTTAGACAGCCCGGGGAGCTGTTTTTT

clone_size: once
d_call: -
j_call: TRBJ1-1
v_call: TRBV4-1
cdr3_aa: CASSQASPREPEAFF
cdr3_nt: TGCGCCAGCAGCCAAGCCTCTCCCAGGGAACCTGAAGCTTTCTTT

clone_size: -
d_call: -
j_call: TRBJ2-1
v_call: TRBV6-2/TRBV6-3
cdr3_aa: CASSADEEIFRGNEQFF
cdr3_nt: TGTGCCAGCAGTGCCGACGAGGAGATCTTCAGGGGCAATGAGCAGTTCTTC

clone_size: -
d_call: -
j_call: TRBJ2-1
v_call: TRBV20-1
cdr3_aa: CSASPREADNEQFF
cdr3_nt: TGCAGTGCTAGTCCGAGGGAGGCTGACAATGAGCAGTTCTTC

clone_size: -
d_call: -
j_call: TRBJ2-3
v_call: TRBV10-3
cdr3_aa: CAISEPGDTQYF
cdr3_nt: TGTGCCATCAGTGAACCGGGAGATACGCAGTATTTT

clone_size: -
d_call: -
j_call: TRBJ1-1
v_call: TRBV6-1
cdr3_aa: CASSEAGGDTEAFF
cdr3_nt: TGTGCCAGCAGTGAAGCGGGGGGAGACACTGAAGCTTTCTTT

clone_size: -
d_call: TRBD2
j_call: TRBJ2-4
v_call: TRBV6-2/TRBV6-3
cdr3_aa: CASSYSILAGGSLAKNIQYF
cdr3_nt: TGTGCCAGCAGTTACTCGATCCTAGCGGGAGGGAGCCTAGCCAAAAACATTCAGTACTTC

clone_size: few
d_call: -
j_call: TRBJ1-1
v_call: TRBV5-1
cdr3_aa: CASSSSGGLEAFF
cdr3_nt: TGCGCCAGCAGCTCCTCCGGGGGGCTCGAAGCTTTCTTT

clone_size: -
d_call: -
j_call: TRBJ1-6
v_call: TRBV5-1
cdr3_aa: CASSSRQSSYNSPLHF
cdr3_nt: TGCGCCAGCAGCTCCAGACAGAGCTCCTATAATTCACCCCTCCACTTT

clone_size: -
d_call: -
j_call: TRBJ1-3
v_call: TRBV5-4
cdr3_aa: CASSFQGGSGNTIYF
cdr3_nt: TGTGCCAGCAGCTTCCAGGGTGGGTCTGGAAACACCATATATTTT

clone_size: -
d_call: TRBD1
j_call: TRBJ2-3
v_call: TRBV7-2
cdr3_aa: CASSPGGQGVADTQYF
cdr3_nt: TGTGCCAGCAGCCCCGGGGGACAGGGCGTCGCAGATACGCAGTATTTT

clone_size: once
d_call: -
j_call: TRBJ2-6
v_call: TRBV7-9
cdr3_aa: CAGGISGANVLTF
cdr3_nt: TGTGCCGGCGGAATTTCTGGGGCCAACGTCCTGACTTTC

clone_size: once
d_call: -
j_call: TRBJ2-2
v_call: TRBV11-3
cdr3_aa: CASRLRFNTGELFF
cdr3_nt: TGTGCCAGCAGACTCCGGTTCAACACCGGGGAGCTGTTTTTT

clone_size: -
d_call: -
j_call: TRBJ1-1
v_call: TRBV7-9
cdr3_aa: CASSHTPQDGGTEAFF
cdr3_nt: TGTGCCAGCAGCCATACTCCCCAGGATGGAGGCACTGAAGCTTTCTTT

clone_size: -
d_call: -
j_call: TRBJ2-3
v_call: TRBV24-1
cdr3_aa: CATHPGGHTDTQYF
cdr3_nt: TGTGCCACCCATCCAGGTGGTCACACAGATACGCAGTATTTT

clone_size: -
d_call: TRBD2
j_call: TRBJ2-5
v_call: TRBV11-3
cdr3_aa: CASSPWTGTSSETQYF
cdr3_nt: TGTGCCAGCAGCCCTTGGACCGGGACTAGCTCCGAGACCCAGTACTTC

clone_size: -
d_call: TRBD2
j_call: TRBJ2-1
v_call: TRBV3-1/TRBV3-2
cdr3_aa: CASSSGTRSSYNEQFF
cdr3_nt: TGTGCCAGCAGTTCTGGGACTAGAAGCTCCTACAATGAGCAGTTCTTC

clone_size: -
d_call: -
j_call: TRBJ2-1
v_call: TRBV18
cdr3_aa: CASSPPAGSSYNEQFF
cdr3_nt: TGTGCCAGCTCACCACCCGCTGGGAGCTCCTACAATGAGCAGTTCTTC

clone_size: -
d_call: -
j_call: TRBJ1-1
v_call: TRBV6-5
cdr3_aa: CASRRDPGVTEAFF
cdr3_nt: TGTGCCAGCAGAAGGGACCCGGGGGTCACTGAAGCTTTCTTT

clone_size: -
d_call: -
j_call: TRBJ1-2
v_call: TRBV6-5
cdr3_aa: CASGPRAGPYGYTF
cdr3_nt: TGTGCCAGCGGGCCCAGGGCAGGGCCCTATGGCTACACCTTC

clone_size: -
d_call: TRBD1
j_call: TRBJ1-2
v_call: TRBV2
cdr3_aa: CASSAGGQGDYGYTF
cdr3_nt: TGTGCCAGCAGTGCGGGGGGACAGGGAGACTATGGCTACACCTTC

clone_size: -
d_call: -
j_call: TRBJ2-1
v_call: TRBV11-3
cdr3_aa: CASSFGSLLNEQFF
cdr3_nt: TGTGCCAGCAGCTTCGGTAGCCTTCTCAATGAGCAGTTCTTC

clone_size: few
d_call: TRBD2
j_call: TRBJ2-1
v_call: TRBV6-1
cdr3_aa: CASSELSGGSYNEQFF
cdr3_nt: TGTGCCAGCAGTGAATTATCGGGGGGCTCCTACAATGAGCAGTTCTTC

clone_size: -
d_call: TRBD2
j_call: TRBJ2-3
v_call: TRBV5-4
cdr3_aa: CASSPEPLAAGTDTQYF
cdr3_nt: TGTGCCAGCAGCCCCGAACCACTAGCGGCGGGCACAGATACGCAGTATTTT

clone_size: -
d_call: -
j_call: TRBJ1-4
v_call: TRBV3-1/TRBV3-2
cdr3_aa: CASSSGQPEKLFF
cdr3_nt: TGTGCCAGCAGCTCTGGACAGCCTGAAAAACTGTTTTTT

clone_size: -
d_call: TRBD1
j_call: TRBJ2-3
v_call: TRBV6-6
cdr3_aa: CASSYSRQGNTDTQYF
cdr3_nt: TGTGCCAGCAGTTACTCCCGACAGGGGAACACAGATACGCAGTATTTT

clone_size: -
d_call: -
j_call: TRBJ2-3
v_call: TRBV5-1
cdr3_aa: CASSSEGRTDTQYF
cdr3_nt: TGCGCCAGCAGCTCCGAAGGGAGAACAGATACGCAGTATTTT

clone_size: -
d_call: TRBD1
j_call: TRBJ1-2
v_call: TRBV19
cdr3_aa: CASDEGDRGGSGYTF
cdr3_nt: TGTGCCAGTGACGAAGGCGACAGGGGAGGAAGTGGCTACACCTTC

clone_size: -
d_call: TRBD1
j_call: TRBJ2-1
v_call: TRBV29-1
cdr3_aa: CSVEGDRGANEQFF
cdr3_nt: TGCAGCGTTGAAGGTGACAGGGGAGCCAATGAGCAGTTCTTC

clone_size: -
d_call: -
j_call: TRBJ1-2
v_call: TRBV5-1
cdr3_aa: CASRGLDLRSYGYTF
cdr3_nt: TGCGCCAGCAGAGGACTCGATCTTCGCAGCTATGGCTACACCTTC

clone_size: once
d_call: -
j_call: TRBJ1-1
v_call: TRBV7-2
cdr3_aa: CASSWAVNTEAFF
cdr3_nt: TGTGCCAGCAGCTGGGCAGTGAACACTGAAGCTTTCTTT

clone_size: -
d_call: -
j_call: TRBJ1-1
v_call: TRBV7-9
cdr3_aa: CASSLTTENTEAFF
cdr3_nt: TGTGCCAGCAGCTTGACGACAGAGAACACTGAAGCTTTCTTT

clone_size: few
d_call: -
j_call: TRBJ1-2
v_call: TRBV2
cdr3_aa: CASSGLGDGYTF
cdr3_nt: TGTGCCAGCAGTGGACTGGGAGACGGCTACACCTTC

clone_size: -
d_call: -
j_call: TRBJ1-2
v_call: TRBV5-8
cdr3_aa: CASSLRGGRPSYGYTF
cdr3_nt: TGTGCCAGCAGCTTGCGCGGGGGGCGCCCCAGCTATGGCTACACCTTC

clone_size: -
d_call: TRBD1
j_call: TRBJ1-2
v_call: TRBV5-6
cdr3_aa: CASSLDRANYGYTF
cdr3_nt: TGTGCCAGCAGCCTGGACAGGGCGAACTATGGCTACACCTTC

clone_size: -
d_call: -
j_call: TRBJ2-2
v_call: TRBV27
cdr3_aa: CASSYEGEGTGELFF
cdr3_nt: TGTGCCAGCAGTTACGAGGGAGAGGGTACCGGGGAGCTGTTTTTT